This TCR beta chain derives from a study of identical twins. This clonotype was observed a single time. No antigen is known for it. Study-level points and caveats: Among beta out-of-frame sequences, excess sharing between twins appeared weaker.

Between the trimmed V and J ends, which lost 6 bases and 4 bases, there was a span of 13 bases. Per germline, CDR1 SGHVS and CDR2 FNYEAQ. The CDR3 is 14 amino acids. TCRdb analysed the 5' RACE reads with MiXCR anew, one entry per CDR3 protein. The sample shows about 1.7 million distinct CDR3 sequences, roughly 35% of them seen only once. The TCR was taken from a newborn girl in good health. Material: cord blood. This rearrangement joins TRBV7-6 to TRBJ2-1; D gene unclear. CDR3 nucleotide sequence: TGTGCCAGCAGTATGCGGCCCTCTTACAATGAGCAGTTCTTC. It codes for CASSMRPSYNEQFF.